This T cell receptor beta chain was obtained from a study of blood T cells in healthy people across ages. At least ten counts were recorded for this clonotype. The target antigen is unknown. Together with a sample-barcoded 5' primer, a J-beta primer mix was included in a second PCR lasting about 6 to 11 cycles. The template-switch adaptor, which had 12 random nucleotides, put a tag on each cDNA molecule. TCRdb re-called the 5' RACE reads with MiXCR, one entry per CDR3 protein. Of about 670,000 distinct CDR3 sequences in the sample, roughly half were seen once. Study-level results: The CMV status of each donor remained undetermined, and this could have confounded shifts in expanded clonotypes. With unsorted PBMCs, a conclusive comparison of naive versus antigen-experienced cells was not possible.

The CDR3 covers 17 residues. In germline, CDR1 is SGHVS, CDR2 FQNEAQ. V lost 3 bases and J lost 0, with 16 bases in between. J is TRBJ2-3 and V is TRBV7-8; D ambiguous. The TCR originated in a woman older than 75 in good health. What was sequenced was blood. The CDR3 spells CASSFIRARQSTDTQYF. CDR3 coding DNA: TGTGCCAGCAGCTTCATTAGGGCTAGGCAGAGCACAGATACGCAGTATTTT.